This TCR beta chain was recovered during a study of blood T cell repertoires in COVID-19 (dated by TCRdb to about 2020). Notes on the research overall: Samples covering the acute and convalescent phases of COVID-19 were provided by collaborators in the United States, Italy and Spain. A freely available public database, intended as a resource for researchers studying the immune response to SARS-CoV-2, is where the repertoires were released. Where HLA class I and class II types were available, the types were taken from metadata supplied by the sample provider, not from assay-based typing. The material from the prospective study consisted of cDNA or gDNA derived from T cells, B-cell-depleted T cells, or PBMCs. Nearly every sample came with metadata listing a de-identified subject ID, COVID-19 status, age in years and sex. Deeply sampled blood TCRbeta repertoires from subjects exposed to, actively infected with, or recovered from COVID-19 were included in the dataset. The samples were drawn from two sources: the first 160 participants of the ongoing ImmuneRACE study, and 1,200 or so subjects contributed by 6 global collaborators.

What the work shows at the level of the full study, not this receptor alone: Clinical and demographic metadata were provided uncurated, with the amount varying by source and participant.

This clone was observed a single time. There is no known antigen for this receptor. Nothing much larger sits one base from this clone, and base qualities are not available. The CDR3 contains 15 residues, cysteine and phenylalanine counted. Only the CDR3 portion is preserved as DNA: 45 bases, with reading frame beginning at the first base. Germline trimming amounts to 3 bases on V and 7 bases on J, with 7 as the count of junction bases outside the gene matches. The CDR1 and CDR2 encoded by the germline V gene are SGDLS and YYNGEE. TCRbeta CDR3 regions were amplified from genomic DNA using the immunoSEQ Assay, a bias-controlled multiplex PCR. For the original study's pipeline: Nucleated cell counts per sample were estimated from amplification of reference gene primers within the assay. To quantify the absolute abundance of each unique TCRbeta CDR3 rearrangement, sequence reads were collapsed and filtered. For each sample, productive Simpson clonality was calculated as the square root of Simpson's diversity index over productive rearrangements. TCRdb retrieved this table from immuneACCESS and kept in-frame rearrangements only. Not all clones are present; in checked studies, unresolved V genes account for under half, and no reason is known for the remainder. That table furnishes V, J and clone size, whereas the DNA furnished D and trimming. The sample data list fewer than 100,000 clones, and 85% of these were observed just once. 3.5% to 4.5% of the sample is in the top ten clones.

Collaborating institutions collected whole blood in K2EDTA tubes following their own protocols. Collaborator samples were shipped for TCRbeta analysis as frozen whole blood, isolated PBMCs, or DNA extracted from either sample type. The sequencing sample was made of peripheral blood. The TCR sequence derives from a man aged 55 to 69 with acute or convalescent COVID-19. The rearrangement combines TRBV9 with TRBJ1-6, and 7 junction bases match TRBD1. The CDR3 reads as follows: CASSAEGAGNSPLHF. Read as DNA, the sequence is TGTGCCAGCAGCGCGGAGGGGGCAGGAAATTCACCCCTCCACTTT.